One sample yielded the 14 T cell receptor beta chains listed below, sequenced in a study of T cell repertoires in cytomegalovirus infection. TCRdb passed the reads through MiXCR, listing each CDR3 protein once. The sample shows about 260,000 distinct CDR3 sequences, around 8.7% of them seen only once. The specimen was PBMCs. These receptors came from a human donor in good health (CMV status not recorded). Some clones in this sample may be carry-over from other donors' samples.

The rearrangement joins TRBV12-3 or TRBV12-4 to TRBJ1-2; 7 bases line up with TRBD1. The CDR3 covers 12 residues. Germline trimming cut 5 bases from V and 8 bases from J; bases unmatched to any gene: 5. CDR3 DNA: TGTGCCAGCAGTAACCGGGACAGAGGCTACACCTTC. Protein: CASSNRDRGYTF.

There are a few counts of this clonotype. The chain is built from TRBV7-9 and TRBJ2-1; D call uncertain. The germline CDR1 and CDR2 sequences are SEHNR and FQNEAQ (reference sequence). This CDR3 is built from 11 residues. Trimming took 3 bases from V and 14 from J, leaving 11 bases between them. CDR3 nucleotide sequence: TGTGCCAGCAGCTTGAAAGTTTCGGAGTTCTTC. It is translated as CASSLKVSEFF.

This clonotype showed up many times. The chain has TRBV7-2 and TRBJ2-1; TRBD2 agrees at 9 bases. The CDR3 sequence is 15 residues long. Trimming took 5 bases from V and 0 from J; bases not matched to a gene: 2. Per germline, CDR1 SGHTA and CDR2 FQGNSA. CDR3 sequence: CASSISGSSYNEQFF. Written as DNA, the CDR3 is TGTGCCAGCAGCATTAGCGGGAGCTCCTACAATGAGCAGTTCTTC.

The chain carries TRBV23-1 and TRBJ2-7; TRBD1 matches 7 bases. TRBV23-1 is annotated as an ORF whose role is uncertain. This CDR3 has 15 residues. Trimming cost V 5 bases and J 3 bases; bases outside gene matches: 10. The CDR3 bases are TGCGCCAGCAGTATACCGAGGGACAGCAACTACGAGCAGTACTTC. Its translation: CASSIPRDSNYEQYF.

V gene TRBV5-1 combines with J gene TRBJ1-3; 9 nucleotides line up with TRBD1. The CDR3 runs to 18 residues. Germline V gives CDR1 SGHRS, CDR2 YFSETQ. Trimming at V came to 0 bases and at J to 3 bases, leaving 10 bases not matched to a gene. The CDR3 nucleotides are TGCGCCAGCAGCTTGGAGGGACAGGGTTCCTCATATGGAAACACCATATATTTT. It codes for CASSLEGQGSSYGNTIYF. The full variable domain, with the rest looked up from reference TRBV5-1 and TRBJ1-3, is KAGVTQTPRYLIKTRGQQVTLSCSPISGHRSVSWYQQTPGQGLQFLFEYFSETQRNKGNFPGRFSGRQFSNSRSEMNVSTLELGDSALYLCASSLEGQGSSYGNTIYFGEGSWLTVV.

As to this clonotype: One end of the junction fails to match germline, which may point to a read error. This chain links TRBV12-3 or TRBV12-4 with TRBJ1-5; D is unresolved. The CDR3 sequence is 13 residues long. DNA for the CDR3: TGTGCCTGCAGTTTAGAAGGGAATCAGCCCCAGCATTTT. Protein product: CACSLEGNQPQHF.

This sequence joins TRBV6-1 and TRBJ2-5, with TRBD2 identical over 10 bases. The V and J ends lost 3 bases and 5 bases, in that order; junction bases with no gene match: 3. This CDR3 contains 14 residues. Germline-derived CDR1 and CDR2 are MNHNS and SASEGT. This chain's CDR3 is CASSEGLARETQYF. The DNA of the CDR3 is TGTGCCAGCAGTGAGGGACTAGCGCGCGAGACCCAGTACTTC.

The sample holds many counts of this clonotype. This chain links TRBV19 with TRBJ1-5, with 7 bases aligning to TRBD1. With 4 bases clipped from V and 7 bases from J, the junction kept 10 bases outside the gene matches. Germline values: CDR1 LNHDA, CDR2 SQIVND (reference sequence). This CDR3 is built from 15 residues. The CDR3 here is CASSTGTGERQPQHF. CDR3 DNA: TGTGCCAGTAGTACGGGAACAGGGGAGAGACAGCCCCAGCATTTT.

This clonotype was counted ten times or more. The chain combines TRBV7-2 with TRBJ2-6, with 8 bases aligning to TRBD1. Per germline, CDR1 SGHTA and CDR2 FQGNSA. The junction had 6 bases not matched to a gene; V was cut back by 3 bases and J by 2 bases. The CDR3 spans 17 residues. CDR3 sequence reads: CASSFAQGATGANVLTF. CDR3 coding DNA: TGTGCCAGCAGCTTTGCGCAGGGGGCAACTGGGGCCAACGTCCTGACTTTC.

This clonotype was counted at least ten times. The V gene is TRBV7-9, the J gene TRBJ2-3; D is ambiguous. CDR1 and CDR2 (germline): SEHNR, FQNEAQ (reference sequence). The CDR3 extends over 13 amino acids. V dropped 0 bases and J dropped 5 bases, with 6 bases sitting between them. The CDR3 bases are TGTGCCAGCAGCTTAGCGTCTCGAGATACGCAGTATTTT. As protein: CASSLASRDTQYF.

This clonotype showed up just a few times. The chain combines TRBV27 with TRBJ1-6; 9 bases agree with TRBD1. CDR1 MNHEY and CDR2 SMNVEV come from the germline V gene (reference sequence). CDR3 length: 15 residues. The V segment lost 6 bases and the J segment 10 bases; nucleotides outside the gene matches: 10. The CDR3 loop reads CASSFWDREGSPLHF. DNA for the CDR3: TGTGCCAGCAGCTTCTGGGACAGGGAGGGATCACCCCTCCACTTT.

This clonotype showed up many times. The chain has TRBV7-8 and TRBJ2-3, with 9 bases identical to TRBD2. The trim removed 5 bases at V and 4 bases at J, leaving 7 bases unmatched. Germline V gene lookup returns CDR1 SGHVS and CDR2 FQNEAQ. The CDR3 is 15 residues long. The CDR3 protein is CASSGRSGRSDTQYF. The CDR3 nucleotides are TGTGCCAGCAGCGGACGAAGCGGGAGGTCAGATACGCAGTATTTT.

In this sample, this clonotype turned up a few times. The chain couples TRBV28 to TRBJ2-5; the D gene is possibly TRBD2 (5 bases). Trimming shortened V by 7 bases and J by 5 bases, and 14 bases separated the two germline ends. Germline V gene lookup returns CDR1 MDHEN and CDR2 SYDVKM. There are 13 residues in the CDR3. The CDR3 DNA sequence: TGTGCCAGCACCCCGGGGTGGGCCGAGACCCAGTACTTC. Protein sequence: CASTPGWAETQYF.

Ten or more counts support this clonotype. This chain joins TRBV7-2 and TRBJ2-5, with D possibly being TRBD2 (6 bases). V lost 4 bases, J lost 3 bases, and 6 bases lay in between. The CDR3 runs to 12 residues. Germline CDR1 and CDR2: SGHTA and FQGNSA. The CDR3 nucleotides read TGTGCCAGCAGCTGGAGGGAAGAGACCCAGTACTTC. This gives the protein CASSWREETQYF.